What follows describes a single T cell receptor (beta chain). V lost 5 bases and J lost 4; bases outside the gene matches: 12. This CDR3 region has 16 residues. Germline CDR1 reads SEHNR; CDR2 reads FQNEAQ (reference sequence). The PCR contained 60 Vbeta and 13 Jbeta primers. In the original processing: Approximately 11 million shared chains were among the 65 million to 85 million unique TCR beta chains that a later analysis counted. Produced via immunoSEQ multiplex PCR; TCRdb's table is partial and in-frame only. The DNA gave D and trimming, while V, J and clone size come from that table. The table shows fewer than 150,000 clones, with roughly 80% occurring only once. These data come from a study of cytomegalovirus exposure and HLA in healthy donors. About the study: A data release that came early held 80 million or so unique TCRs from HLA-typed donors.

Source material: PBMCs. The TCR sequence derives from a man in his fifties or sixties in good health and CMV-seropositive. The J gene is TRBJ1-2, the V gene TRBV7-9; TRBD1 matches 8 bases. CDR3 sequence: CASSQDRAGAIYGYTF. In DNA, the CDR3 is TGTGCCAGCAGCCAGGACAGGGCGGGGGCCATCTATGGCTACACCTTC.